This T cell receptor (beta chain) was captured in a study of human T cells and chemical hapten exposure. MiXCR was run by TCRdb on the RACE reads, yielding one entry per CDR3 protein. The sample lists under 95,000 distinct CDR3 sequences; approximately 8.2% were seen once. Sample time point: healthy volunteer bleed at 2 weeks. It was unfractionated whole blood from which total RNA was extracted. The sequencing input was whole blood. The TCR was taken from a female donor in good health. Some clones in this sample may be carry-over from other donors' samples.

The CDR3 coding sequence is TGTGCCAGCAGTTACGGGGTAGCGGGAGACGACGAGCAGTACTTC. It specifies CASSYGVAGDDEQYF. This chain uses TRBV6-5 with TRBJ2-7; TRBD2 aligns across 9 bases. V lost 2 bases to trimming and J lost 5 bases; unmatched junction nucleotides: 7. Germline CDR1 is MNHEY and CDR2 is SVGAGI. This CDR3 comprises 15 residues.